Below, 5 T cell receptor beta chains from the same sample are listed, as sequenced in a study of CXCR3-negative and CXCR3-positive naive CD8 T cells (dated by TCRdb to between 2018 and 2021). Overall study outcomes, separate from this receptor: TRB CDR3s from CXCR3-positive naive cells showed higher hydrophobicity (lower Kidera factor 4), lower energy, and higher strength and volume indices than CXCR3-negative naive cells.

Data came from a NextSeq 550. The Human TCR Profiling Kit (MiLaboratory) was used to make UMI-labeled 5' RACE TRB cDNA libraries. The reads were reprocessed in TCRdb, with one entry per CDR3 protein sequence and no accompanying DNA. The sample's records list about 94,000 distinct CDR3 sequences. 0.53% of the sample comes from the top ten. Antigens of these TCRs are unknown. Specimen: naive CXCR3+ CD8+ T cells from blood. Explained via the paper, the cell subset or site label denotes: CD45RO-CCR7+CD27+CD95- naive CD8+ T cells expressing CXCR3 (TNR3+). These receptors all stem from a human donor in good health. Some clones in this sample may be carry-over from other donors' samples.

V gene TRBV28 combines with J gene TRBJ2-4; TCRdb's D call, TRBD1, is unchecked because there is no DNA. Germline V CDR1 and CDR2: MDHEN, SYDVKM. CDR3 length: 17 amino acids. This CDR3 reads CASSFTGTGTPINIQYF.

The gene calls are TRBV19 and TRBJ2-1; TCRdb calls TRBD1, which cannot be checked without DNA. The CDR3 totals 12 residues. From germline, CDR1 is LNHDA and CDR2 SQIVND (reference sequence). The CDR3 here is CASSIEWGLQFF.

The rearrangement uses TRBV7-9 and TRBJ2-4; TCRdb reports TRBD2, a call that lacks DNA to check it against. The CDR3 runs to 13 residues. Germline V gene sequence: CDR1 SEHNR, CDR2 FQNEAQ (reference sequence). This chain's CDR3 is CASSFPDSNIQYF.

The rearrangement uses TRBV7-9 and TRBJ1-1; there is no DNA to check the TCRdb D call of TRBD1. The CDR3 length is 13 residues. In germline, CDR1 is SEHNR, CDR2 FQNEAQ (reference sequence). The CDR3 is CASRLQGSTEAFF.

The genes are TRBV12-3 or TRBV12-4 and TRBJ1-3. This CDR3 region has 14 residues. CDR3: CASSLGLRGNTIYF.